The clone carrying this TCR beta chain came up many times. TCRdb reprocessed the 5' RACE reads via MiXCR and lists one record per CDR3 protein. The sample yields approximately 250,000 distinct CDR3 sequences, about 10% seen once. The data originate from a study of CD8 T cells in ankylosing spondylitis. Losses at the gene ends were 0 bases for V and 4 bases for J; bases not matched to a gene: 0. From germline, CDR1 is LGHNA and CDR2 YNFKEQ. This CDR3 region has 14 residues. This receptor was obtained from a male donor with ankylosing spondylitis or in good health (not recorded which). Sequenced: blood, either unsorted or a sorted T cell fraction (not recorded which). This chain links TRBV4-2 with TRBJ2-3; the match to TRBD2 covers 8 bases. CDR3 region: CASSQELAADTQYF. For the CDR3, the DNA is TGTGCCAGCAGCCAAGAACTAGCGGCAGATACGCAGTATTTT.